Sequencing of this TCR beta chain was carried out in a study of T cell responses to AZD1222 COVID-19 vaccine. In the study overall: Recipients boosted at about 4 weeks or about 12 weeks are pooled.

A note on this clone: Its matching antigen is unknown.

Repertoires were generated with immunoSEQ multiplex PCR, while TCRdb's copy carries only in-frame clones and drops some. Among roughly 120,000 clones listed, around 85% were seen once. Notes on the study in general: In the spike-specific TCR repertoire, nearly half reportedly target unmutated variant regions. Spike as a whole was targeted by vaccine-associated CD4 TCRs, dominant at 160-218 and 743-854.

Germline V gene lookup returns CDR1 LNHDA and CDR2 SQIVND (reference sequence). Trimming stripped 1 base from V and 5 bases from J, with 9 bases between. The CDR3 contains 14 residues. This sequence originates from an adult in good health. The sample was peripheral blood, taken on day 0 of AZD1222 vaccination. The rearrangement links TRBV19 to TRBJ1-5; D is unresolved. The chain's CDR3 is CASSIVGVHQPQHF. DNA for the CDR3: TGTGCCAGTAGTATAGTTGGGGTTCATCAGCCCCAGCATTTT.